This entry lists 8 T cell receptor beta chains sequenced from one sample in a study of blood T cell repertoires in COVID-19. Data came from immunoSEQ multiplex PCR; TCRdb stores just in-frame clones and leaves some out. Found here are more than 300,000 clones, 85% to 95% of them singletons; the top ten hold around 4.2%. Sequenced input: PBMCs or T cells enriched from blood (not recorded which). The receptors were sampled from a woman in her 30s who had been exposed to COVID-19.

This sequence joins TRBV30 and TRBJ2-5; maybe TRBD2 (7 bases). CDR3 length: 14 residues. V was clipped by 5 bases and J by 3 bases, with 16 bases between them. The germline CDR1 and CDR2 sequences are GTSNPN and SVGIG (reference sequence). The CDR3 reads CAWSWGGHEETQYF. In DNA, the CDR3 is TGTGCCTGGTCGTGGGGGGGGCATGAAGAGACCCAGTACTTC.

The chain recombines TRBV4-2 with TRBJ2-7; 10 bases match TRBD2. Per the germline V gene, CDR1 is LGHNA and CDR2 is YNFKEQ. CDR3 length: 15 amino acids. Unmatched junction bases numbered 5, after V lost 6 bases and J lost 0 bases. CDR3 residues: CASRELAGSSYEQYF. The CDR3 DNA reads TGTGCCAGCAGAGAACTAGCGGGGAGCTCCTACGAGCAGTACTTC.

V is TRBV4-2 and J is TRBJ2-5, with unresolved D. The CDR3 is 13 amino acids. The V gene's germline CDR1 is LGHNA and CDR2 YNFKEQ. The ends were cut back, 1 base at V and 1 base at J, with 4 bases in the middle. CDR3 loop: CASSQASQETQYF. The CDR3 region has the DNA TGTGCCAGCAGCCAAGCATCCCAAGAGACCCAGTACTTC.

The chain carries TRBV5-1 and TRBJ2-3, with D tentatively TRBD1 (6 bases). CDR1 SGHRS and CDR2 YFSETQ come from the germline V gene. The CDR3 totals 13 residues. V was clipped by 6 bases and J by 5 bases, with 13 bases between them. CDR3 sequence: CASTATGLDTQYF. CDR3 in DNA: TGCGCCAGCACCGCTACAGGGTTAGATACGCAGTATTTT.

The J gene is TRBJ2-1, the V gene TRBV25-1; D possibly corresponds to TRBD2 (6 bases). From germline, CDR1 is MGHDK and CDR2 SYGVNS. The CDR3 consists of 16 residues. Deletions cut 7 bases from V and 8 bases from J, with 24 bases between. CDR3 sequence: CASTPTRGLFGYEQFF. In DNA form, the CDR3 reads TGTGCCAGCACTCCGACGAGGGGACTTTTCGGCTATGAGCAGTTCTTC.

The chain uses TRBV13 and TRBJ1-6, with D tentatively TRBD1 (6 bases). This CDR3 spans 17 amino acids. The ends were cut back, 5 bases at V and 8 bases at J, with 22 bases in the middle. Germline V gives CDR1 PRHDT, CDR2 FYEKMQ (reference sequence). The CDR3 is CASSQYGRQVAYSPLHF. DNA of the CDR3: TGTGCCAGCAGCCAGTATGGTCGACAGGTCGCCTATTCACCCCTCCACTTT. The full variable domain, in which reference TRBV13 and TRBJ1-6 provide the parts outside the CDR3, is AAGVIQSPRHLIKEKRETATLKCYPIPRHDTVYWYQQGPGQDPQFLISFYEKMQSDKGSIPDRFSAQQFSDYHSELNMSSLELGDSALYFCASSQYGRQVAYSPLHFGNGTRLTVT.

J is TRBJ1-1 and V is TRBV7-9, with D hard to call. The CDR3 has 11 amino acids. Trimming took off 5 bases at V and 4 bases at J, with 5 bases between the two ends. From germline, CDR1 is SEHNR and CDR2 FQNEAQ (reference sequence). CDR3 nucleotides: TGTGCCAGCAGCACTGGCACTGAAGCTTTCTTT. It encodes CASSTGTEAFF.

This rearrangement joins TRBV11-3 to TRBJ2-1; 8 bases match TRBD2. V lost 5 bases and J lost 5; bases outside the gene matches: 14. Germline-derived CDR1 and CDR2 are SGHNT and YENEEA. The CDR3 consists of 17 residues. The CDR3 nucleotides read TGTGCCAGCAGCCCCCCAAACCGGGGCGGGGGGAACAATGAGCAGTTCTTC. Residues: CASSPPNRGGGNNEQFF.